This passage covers 17 T cell receptor beta chains from one sample sequenced in a study of monozygotic twins with inflammatory bowel disease. Reanalyzing the 5' RACE reads, TCRdb keeps one entry per CDR3 protein, without DNA. This listing includes 440,000 or so distinct CDR3 sequences. Sequenced sample: blood. The receptors originated from a human donor with ulcerative colitis or Crohn's disease, or a healthy co-twin of an affected twin (not recorded which).

The V and J genes are TRBV15 and TRBJ1-5; absent DNA, TCRdb's TRBD1 call cannot be checked. The CDR3 loop spans 19 amino acids. Germline V gene sequence: CDR1 LNHNV, CDR2 YYDKDF (reference sequence). The CDR3 loop is CATTMGAGQGRYSNQPQHF.

This rearrangement joins TRBV9 to TRBJ2-3; the TCRdb call, TRBD2, lacks DNA for checking. The CDR3 loop spans 13 amino acids. CDR1 SGDLS and CDR2 YYNGEE come from the germline V gene. CDR3 loop: CASSAGGTDTQYF.

The CDR3 is CASSKDWRANYGYTF. V usage is TRBV7-9 and J usage is TRBJ1-2. The length of the CDR3 is 15 residues. CDR1 is SEHNR and CDR2 is FQNEAQ in the germline V gene (reference sequence).

The V gene is TRBV27, the J gene TRBJ2-2; without DNA, the TCRdb call of TRBD2 cannot be checked. Germline CDR1 MNHEY, CDR2 SMNVEV (reference sequence). The CDR3 consists of 15 residues. CDR3 in amino acids: CASRGTSGGTGELFF.

The chain joins TRBV20-1 to TRBJ1-5. CDR3 length equals 14 residues. CDR1 is DFQATT and CDR2 is SNEGSKA in the germline V gene (reference sequence). CDR3 sequence reads: CSASSGSDYQPQHF.

The V and J genes are TRBV12-3 or TRBV12-4 and TRBJ2-7; TCRdb lists TRBD1, though no DNA is available to test this call. This CDR3 is built from 20 residues. CDR3: CASSLSLLRLNRGGAYEQYF.

CDR3 in amino acids: CASSEDMKYQETQYF. This chain joins TRBV2 and TRBJ2-5. Germline V CDR1 and CDR2: SNHLY, FYNNEI. This CDR3 region has 15 residues.

V is TRBV5-5 and J is TRBJ1-2; as DNA is missing, the TRBD1 call by TCRdb cannot be tested. This CDR3 is built from 13 residues. Germline lookup yields CDR1 SGHKS and CDR2 YYEKEE (reference sequence). CDR3 loop: CASSFSGSYGYTF.

The rearrangement links TRBV29-1 to TRBJ1-4. Germline V gene lookup returns CDR1 SQVTM and CDR2 ANQGSEA. This CDR3 has 13 residues. The CDR3 region is CSVVGGRGEKLFF.

The chain combines TRBV5-1 with TRBJ2-3. This CDR3 is built from 15 residues. Germline V gene lookup returns CDR1 SGHRS and CDR2 YFSETQ. CDR3 region: CASSLPLSQADTQYF.

The chain combines TRBV6-2 or TRBV6-3 with TRBJ1-5; TCRdb's D call, TRBD1, is unchecked because there is no DNA. The germline CDR1 and CDR2 sequences are MNHEY and SVGEGT. The CDR3 runs to 17 residues. The CDR3 protein is CASTKMGPFESNQPQHF.

V is TRBV4-1 and J is TRBJ2-4; TCRdb gives TRBD1 as the D gene, but with no DNA this cannot be confirmed. CDR1 is MGHRA, CDR2 YSYEKL, per germline. This CDR3 has 17 residues. CDR3 loop: CASSQVGTGRSKNIQYF.

The chain joins TRBV18 to TRBJ2-7; lacking DNA, the TRBD2 call made by TCRdb goes unchecked. This CDR3 contains 14 residues. Germline V gene lookup returns CDR1 KGHSH and CDR2 LQKENI. CDR3 in amino acids: CASSGLAGSYEQYF.

J is TRBJ1-4 and V is TRBV20-1; the D gene TCRdb calls, TRBD1, cannot be checked with no DNA. The CDR3 is made up of 16 amino acids. The V gene's germline CDR1 is DFQATT and CDR2 SNEGSKA (reference sequence). CDR3 residues: CSARVLDRGSNEKLFF.

The chain links TRBV4-2 to TRBJ1-6; as DNA is missing, the TRBD1 call by TCRdb cannot be tested. The CDR3 contains 13 residues. Per germline, CDR1 LGHNA and CDR2 YNFKEQ. CDR3 region: CASSQDPDRAVHF.

This chain uses TRBV20-1 with TRBJ1-1; no DNA is available, so the TRBD1 call from TCRdb remains unchecked. Per the germline V gene, CDR1 is DFQATT and CDR2 is SNEGSKA (reference sequence). This CDR3 has 17 residues. CDR3 amino acids: CSARAGLPNPRGTEAFF.

The V and J genes are TRBV15 and TRBJ1-5. Per the germline V gene, CDR1 is LNHNV and CDR2 is YYDKDF (reference sequence). The CDR3 extends over 13 amino acids. CDR3 region: CATSRDLHQPQHF. The variable domain in full, with the rest retrieved from reference TRBV15 and TRBJ1-5, is DAMVIQNPRYQVTQFGKPVTLSCSQTLNHNVMYWYQQKSSQAPKLLFHYYDKDFNNEADTPDNFQSRRPNTSFCFLDIRSPGLGDTAMYLCATSRDLHQPQHFGDGTRLSIL.